These 23 T cell receptor beta chains came from one sample sequenced in a study of blood T cells in healthy people across ages (dated by TCRdb to about 2015). Receptors were amplified or captured by 5' RACE. Sequencing relied on an Illumina HiSeq 2500. A second roughly 7 to 11 cycle PCR used a sample-barcoded 5' primer and a J-beta primer mix. TCRdb applied fastp at Q25 and MiXCR to the public reads, then kept only in-frame beta chains. Under each unique CDR3 protein, matching rows form one entry showing the most common genes and DNA. Present in this sample are more than 550,000 distinct CDR3 sequences, about a fifth of which were seen just once. Clones ranked in the top ten supply roughly 22% of the sample. Material: blood. These receptors came from a man between 65 and 85 years old in good health.

The rearrangement joins TRBV6-1 to TRBJ2-1, with 7 bases matching TRBD2. This CDR3 has 14 amino acids. The germline V gene has CDR1 MNHNS and CDR2 SASEGT. The V and J ends lost 7 bases and 6 bases, in that order; junction bases with no gene match: 9. The CDR3 nucleotides read TGTGCCAGCATGAGGACTAGTATGCCCAATGAGCAGTTCTTC. Translated, it gives CASMRTSMPNEQFF.

The chain carries TRBV29-1 and TRBJ2-7; the D gene is possibly TRBD2 (7 bases). Germline V gene sequence: CDR1 SQVTM, CDR2 ANQGSEA. The CDR3 is made up of 12 amino acids. The CDR3 reads CRGGAETYEQYV. The CDR3, as DNA: TGCAGGGGGGGGGCGGAGACCTACGAGCAGTACGTC.

This clonotype was seen a few times. The V gene is TRBV5-1, the J gene TRBJ2-7; TRBD2 matches at 13 bases. CDR3 size: 14 residues. Germline V lookup: CDR1 SGHRS, CDR2 YFSETQ. V shed 6 bases, J shed 7 bases, and the junction held 7 bases outside the gene matches. The chain's CDR3 is CASTTSGGAKEQYF. For the CDR3, the DNA is TGCGCCAGCACCACTAGCGGGGGGGCGAAAGAGCAGTACTTC.

This sequence joins TRBV9 and TRBJ2-3; TRBD2 matches 8 bases. In germline, CDR1 is SGDLS, CDR2 YYNGEE. This CDR3 spans 16 amino acids. Trimming took 2 bases from V and 4 from J; bases not matched to a gene: 9. Here the CDR3 reads CASSVPSGSAPDTQYF. CDR3 sequence (DNA): TGTGCCAGCAGCGTCCCGAGCGGGAGCGCCCCAGATACGCAGTATTTT.

This clonotype has a handful of counts. The rearrangement links TRBV20-1 to TRBJ2-5; D ambiguous. The CDR3 runs 11 residues. Germline assignment: CDR1 DFQATT and CDR2 SNEGSKA (reference sequence). The germline V and J ends were trimmed by 6 bases and 6 bases, with 11 bases remaining between them. CDR3 loop: CSAPVLKTQYF. CDR3 sequence (DNA): TGCAGTGCCCCAGTTTTAAAGACCCAGTACTTC.

This clonotype was picked up a small number of times. This chain links TRBV5-1 with TRBJ1-3; 8 positions match TRBD1. The CDR3 extends over 16 amino acids. Losses at the gene ends were 0 bases for V and 1 base for J; bases not matched to a gene: 3. Germline V gives CDR1 SGHRS, CDR2 YFSETQ. CDR3 in amino acids: CASSLDRGVSGNTIYF. The CDR3 DNA follows: TGCGCCAGCAGCTTGGACAGGGGGGTATCTGGAAACACCATATATTTT.

V gene TRBV7-9 combines with J gene TRBJ1-1; D is unresolved. CDR1 and CDR2 (germline): SEHNR, FQNEAQ (reference sequence). V lost 7 bases and J lost 3, with 15 bases in between. This CDR3 region has 14 residues. The CDR3 sequence is CASTQPRHDTEAFF. For the CDR3, the DNA is TGTGCCAGCACCCAACCCCGGCACGACACTGAAGCTTTCTTT.

Only a few counts were recorded for this clonotype. The chain has TRBV12-3 or TRBV12-4 and TRBJ2-7; 7 bases align to TRBD2. The V and J ends lost 7 bases and 2 bases, in that order; junction bases with no gene match: 14. The CDR3 runs 16 residues. The CDR3 DNA reads as TGTGCCAGCATCGGGGGGTGGAGTCCAGCCCCCTACGAGCAGTACTTC. This sequence encodes CASIGGWSPAPYEQYF.

This clonotype was seen ten or more times. Here the CDR3 reads CASSLARGRGETQYF. In DNA form, the CDR3 reads TGTGCCAGCAGCTTGGCCAGGGGTAGGGGAGAGACCCAGTACTTC. This rearrangement joins TRBV5-7 to TRBJ2-5; a weak D match, TRBD1 (6 bases). TRBV5-7 is designated an ORF whose function remains uncertain. The CDR3 sequence is 15 residues long. Trimming took 0 bases from V and 4 from J, leaving 13 bases between them.

The chain joins TRBV5-1 to TRBJ2-4, with D hard to call. V lost 0 bases and J lost 7, with 8 bases in between. Per germline, CDR1 SGHRS and CDR2 YFSETQ. This CDR3 is 13 amino acids long. The CDR3 bases are TGCGCCAGCAGCTTGGGGTTCGGGAACATTCAGTACTTC. This gives the protein CASSLGFGNIQYF.

In its sample, this clonotype was seen a few times. The CDR3, as DNA: TGTGCCAGCAGCAGGACAGTGGGAAATGAGCAGTTCTTC. Translation: CASSRTVGNEQFF. The chain links TRBV12-3 or TRBV12-4 to TRBJ2-1; maybe TRBD1 (6 bases). There are 13 residues in the CDR3. V lost 6 bases to trimming and J lost 7 bases, with 13 bases between them.

This clonotype was seen a handful of times. The chain combines TRBV5-1 with TRBJ2-1; perhaps TRBD2 as D (6 bases). In germline, CDR1 is SGHRS, CDR2 YFSETQ. V lost 8 bases and J lost 7, with 22 bases in between. The CDR3 has 15 amino acids. The CDR3 sequence: CASRGAGTKANEQFF. In DNA, the CDR3 is TGCGCCAGTCGAGGCGCGGGAACGAAGGCTAATGAGCAGTTCTTC.

This clonotype was observed a few times. The chain carries TRBV20-1 and TRBJ1-6; 9 positions agree with TRBD1. Germline CDR1 DFQATT, CDR2 SNEGSKA (reference sequence). The CDR3 extends over 15 amino acids. The V gene end was trimmed by 0 bases and the J gene end by 7 bases; junction bases not matched to a gene: 4. Written as DNA, the CDR3 is TGCAGTGCTAGAGATACAGGGGGCGGCAATTCACCCCTCCACTTT. This codes for CSARDTGGGNSPLHF.

The J gene is TRBJ2-1, the V gene TRBV18; the D gene is possibly TRBD2 (5 bases). Judging by the DNA end, TRBJ2-7 fits better; the J call may be wrong. Germline V gene data show CDR1 as KGHSH and CDR2 as LQKENI. The CDR3 length is 14 residues. This CDR3 reads CASSPSEGVYEQYV. Here the CDR3 DNA reads TGTGCCAGCTCACCATCCGAGGGCGTCTACGAGCAGTACGTC.

This clonotype showed up just a few times. V usage is TRBV12-3 or TRBV12-4 and J usage is TRBJ2-1, with D possibly matching TRBD2 (6 bases). The ends were cut back, 10 bases at V and 0 bases at J, with 19 bases in the middle. This CDR3 comprises 16 residues. CDR3 in DNA: TGTGCCACCACTCGGGGAGGCTCGAGCTCCTACAATGAGCAGTTCTTC. Protein: CATTRGGSSSYNEQFF.

This clonotype was seen more than once but under ten times. The rearrangement joins TRBV10-2 to TRBJ2-3; D perhaps matches TRBD2 (6 bases). V was shortened by 10 bases and J by 7 bases, with 21 bases between the two germline ends. The germline gives CDR1 WSHSY, CDR2 SAAADI. The CDR3 consists of 14 residues. The chain's CDR3 is CATQEGSYTNTQYF. The CDR3 region has the DNA TGCGCCACCCAGGAGGGGAGCTATACGAATACGCAGTATTTT.

There are a few counts of this clonotype. The chain links TRBV12-3 or TRBV12-4 to TRBJ2-1; TRBD2 is a possible D gene (7 bases). The J call is doubtful: the DNA matches TRBJ2-7 better. The CDR3 runs to 15 residues. The CDR3 spells CASSFGGGPSYEQYF. The CDR3 nucleotides are TGTGCCAGCAGTTTTGGCGGGGGCCCCTCCTACGAGCAGTACTTC.

This clonotype was seen a few times. The junction does not match germline at one end; this may be a read error. The V call is TRBV7-9, the J call TRBJ2-1; 9 bases fit TRBD1. Germline loops: CDR1 SEHNR, CDR2 FQNEAQ (reference sequence). This CDR3 contains 13 residues. The CDR3 sequence: CANSWTGVNEQFF. CDR3 in DNA: TGTGCCAACAGCTGGACAGGGGTGAATGAGCAGTTCTTC.

This chain's CDR3 is CSAASNYEQYF. In DNA form, the CDR3 reads TGCAGTGCTGCGTCGAACTACGAGCAGTACTTC. The rearrangement joins TRBV20-1 to TRBJ2-7; no definite D call. Germline V lookup: CDR1 DFQATT, CDR2 SNEGSKA (reference sequence). The germline V and J ends were trimmed by 5 bases and 3 bases, with 8 bases remaining between them. CDR3 size: 11 residues.

The table lists this clonotype with a few counts. This chain links TRBV12-3 or TRBV12-4 with TRBJ2-5; D is unresolved. The better agreement between TRBJ2-7 and the DNA end casts doubt on the J call. There are 15 residues in the CDR3. CDR3 coding DNA: TGTGCCAGCAGTTTAAATGCGCCCGTCAGTTACGAGCAGTACTTC. Translating gives CASSLNAPVSYEQYF.

This clonotype was observed a few times. The V call is TRBV20-1, the J call TRBJ2-1; D ambiguous. The V gene lost 0 bases and the J gene lost 6 bases, with 12 bases spanning the gap. There are 14 residues in the CDR3. The V gene's germline CDR1 is DFQATT and CDR2 SNEGSKA (reference sequence). CDR3: CSARDVEGLNEQFF. CDR3 DNA sequence: TGCAGTGCTAGAGATGTAGAAGGGCTCAATGAGCAGTTCTTC.

This clonotype was found a few times. V is TRBV29-1 and J is TRBJ2-3, with 12 bases identical to TRBD2. CDR1 is SQVTM and CDR2 is ANQGSEA in the germline V gene. The CDR3 spans 15 residues. The V gene end was trimmed by 7 bases and the J gene end by 4 bases; junction bases not matched to a gene: 9. In nucleotides, the CDR3 is TGCAGCGCCAGATCTAGCGGGGGGGCCCCAGATACGCAGTATTTT. It yields the protein CSARSSGGAPDTQYF.

This sequence joins TRBV3-1 and TRBJ2-1, with D uncertain. V was shortened by 0 bases and J by 6 bases, with 12 bases between the two germline ends. The CDR3 covers 15 residues. CDR1 is LGHDT and CDR2 is YNNKEL in the germline V gene (reference sequence). CDR3 coding DNA: TGTGCCAGCAGCCAAGATTATCTGTGGACCAATGAGCAGTTCTTC. Protein: CASSQDYLWTNEQFF.